This TCR beta chain is from a study of cytotoxic CD8 clonotypes in ibrutinib-treated CLL. Study information: Of the patients, about a dozen were relapsed/refractory, roughly 15 treatment-naive and fewer than 18 IGHV unmutated.

The CDR3 sequence is 16 residues long. V lost 3 bases and J lost 2; bases outside the gene matches: 6. Germline CDR1 SGHDT, CDR2 YYEEEE. Sequencing was performed with immunoSEQ multiplex PCR; in TCRdb, only in-frame clones are kept and a portion is missing. The sample has about 140,000 clones, more than 75% seen once. In its sample, this clone was seen once. This chain joins TRBV5-6 and TRBJ2-5; 11 nucleotides line up with TRBD2. This sequence originates from a human donor with chronic lymphocytic leukemia. The material sequenced was PBMCs, taken after 36 months of ibrutinib treatment. In DNA, the CDR3 is TGTGCCAGCAGCTCTACCGGGACTAGCGGACAAGAGACCCAGTACTTC. Residues: CASSSTGTSGQETQYF.